This T cell receptor (beta chain) derives from a study of post-analysis software for immune sequencing data. Study summary: Courses of disease covered relapsing-remitting, secondary progressive and progressive-relapsing multiple sclerosis. Regarding the study as a whole: Under F measure analysis, samples from one preparation batch co-clustered strongly. With TRBV5-6, TRBV5-1 and TRBV20-1 included, about five TRBV segments were more frequent in patients than in controls. Multiple sclerosis patients showed significantly lower normalized Chao1 diversity than controls did.

Researchers reported that TCR beta cDNA libraries carried unique molecular identifiers. T cells, roughly 0.95 to 10 million of them, yielded hundreds of thousands of cDNA molecules. TCRdb recomputed calls from the PCR reads with MiXCR, one row per CDR3 protein. The data show roughly 410,000 distinct CDR3 sequences, approximately 33% seen once. Of note for this clonotype: Its antigen is unknown.

CDR1 ENHRY and CDR2 SYGVKD come from the germline V gene. Trimming took off 0 bases at V and 5 bases at J, with 19 bases between the two ends. The CDR3 has 17 residues. V gene TRBV10-3 combines with J gene TRBJ1-2; the D gene is possibly TRBD1 (5 bases). This clonotype originated in a girl between 10 and 17 years old with multiple sclerosis. Material for sequencing was blood. The DNA for the CDR3 is TGTGCCATCAGTGAGTCCACGGTTGGAGGGGACGGATATGGCTACACCTTC. Its translation is CAISESTVGGDGYGYTF.